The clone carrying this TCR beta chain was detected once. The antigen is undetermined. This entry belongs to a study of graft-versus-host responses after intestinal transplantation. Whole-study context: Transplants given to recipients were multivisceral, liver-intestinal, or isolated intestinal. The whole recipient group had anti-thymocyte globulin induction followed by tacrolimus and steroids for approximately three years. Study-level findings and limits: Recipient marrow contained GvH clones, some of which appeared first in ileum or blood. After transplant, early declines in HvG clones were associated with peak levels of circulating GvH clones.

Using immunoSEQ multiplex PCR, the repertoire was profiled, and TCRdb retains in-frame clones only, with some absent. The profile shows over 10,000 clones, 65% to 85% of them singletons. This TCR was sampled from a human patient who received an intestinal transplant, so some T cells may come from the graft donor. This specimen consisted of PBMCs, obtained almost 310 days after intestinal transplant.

The CDR3 loop reads CASSADGYNEKLFF. The CDR3 nucleotides are TGTGCCAGCAGCGCCGACGGCTATAATGAAAAACTGTTTTTT. This chain joins TRBV9 and TRBJ1-4; D call uncertain. Trimming cost V 3 bases and J 4 bases, with 10 bases left between them. This CDR3 has 14 residues. CDR1 is SGDLS, CDR2 YYNGEE, per germline. Complete variable domain (other parts from reference TRBV9 and TRBJ1-4): DSGVTQTPKHLITATGQRVTLRCSPRSGDLSVYWYQQSLDQGLQFLIQYYNGEERAKGNILERFSAQQFPDLHSELNLSSLELGDSALYFCASSADGYNEKLFFGSGTQLSVL.